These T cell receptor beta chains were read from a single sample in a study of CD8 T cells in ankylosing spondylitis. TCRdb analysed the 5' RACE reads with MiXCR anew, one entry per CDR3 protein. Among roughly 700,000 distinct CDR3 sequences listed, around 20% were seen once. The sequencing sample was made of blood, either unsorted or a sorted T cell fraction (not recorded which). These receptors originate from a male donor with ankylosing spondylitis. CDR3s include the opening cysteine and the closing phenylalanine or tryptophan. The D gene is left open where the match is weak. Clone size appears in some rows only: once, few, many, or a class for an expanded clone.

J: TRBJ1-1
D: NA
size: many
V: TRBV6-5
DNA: TGTGCCAGCAGTTACTCGAGCAGGAACACTGAAGCTTTCTTT
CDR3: CASSYSSRNTEAFF

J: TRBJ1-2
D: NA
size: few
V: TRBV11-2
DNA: TGTGCCAGCACCCCCTGGGAGGGATCGGTTAGAAACTATGGCTACACCTTC
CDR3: CASTPWEGSVRNYGYTF

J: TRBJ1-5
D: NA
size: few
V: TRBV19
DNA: TGTGCCAGTAACGCCCTATCCAATCAGCCCCAGCATTTT
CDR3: CASNALSNQPQHF

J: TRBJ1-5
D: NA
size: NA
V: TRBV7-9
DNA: TGTGCCAGCAGCTTAGACAAGCCGACAGGCAATCAGCCCCAGCATTTT
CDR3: CASSLDKPTGNQPQHF

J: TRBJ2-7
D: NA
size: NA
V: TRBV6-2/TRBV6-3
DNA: TGTGCCAGCAGCTGGGAAACCTACGAGCAGTACTTC
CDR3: CASSWETYEQYF

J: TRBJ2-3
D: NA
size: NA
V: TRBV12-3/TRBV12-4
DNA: TGTGCCAGCAGCTCGTGGGGGGTAACTAGCAACCCCACAGTCGAGCAGTATTTT
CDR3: CASSSWGVTSNPTVEQYF

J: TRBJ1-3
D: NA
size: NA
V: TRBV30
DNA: TGTGCCTGGAGCCCAGGGCACTCTGGAAACACCATATATTTT
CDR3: CAWSPGHSGNTIYF

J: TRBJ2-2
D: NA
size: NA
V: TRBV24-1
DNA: TGTGCCACCAGTGACATTTATGAGAACACCGGGGAGCTGTTTTTT
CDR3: CATSDIYENTGELFF

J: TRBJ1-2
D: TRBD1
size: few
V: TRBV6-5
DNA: TGTGCCAGCAGTTACTCATGGACAGGGGGTATTATCGGGTATGGCTACACCTTC
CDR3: CASSYSWTGGIIGYGYTF

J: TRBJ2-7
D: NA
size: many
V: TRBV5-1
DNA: TGCGCCAGCAGCTTGGAGCAGGGCCAGGGCGAGCAGTACTTC
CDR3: CASSLEQGQGEQYF

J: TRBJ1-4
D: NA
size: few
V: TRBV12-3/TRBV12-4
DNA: TGTGCCAGCAGCCGGACAGCCCGATGGGGTGAAAAACTGTTTTTT
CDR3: CASSRTARWGEKLFF

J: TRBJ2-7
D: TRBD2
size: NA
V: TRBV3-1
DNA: TGTGCCAGCAGCCCTAGCGGGGGACCCTACGAGCAGTACTTC
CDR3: CASSPSGGPYEQYF

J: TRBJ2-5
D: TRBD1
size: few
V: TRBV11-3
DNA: TGTGCCAGCAGCTTAGTGTACTATGAGGGACAGGAGATTCCCCCGTACCAAGAGACCCAGTACTTC
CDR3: CASSLVYYEGQEIPPYQETQYF

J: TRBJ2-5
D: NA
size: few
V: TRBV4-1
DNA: TGCGCCAGCAGCCAAGATAAGGTGGGAGTCTGGGAGACCCAGTACTTC
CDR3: CASSQDKVGVWETQYF

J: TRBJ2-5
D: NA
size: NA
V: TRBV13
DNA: TGTGCCAGCAGCGCCTATGGGGCTAGCAAAGAGACCCAGTACTTC
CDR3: CASSAYGASKETQYF

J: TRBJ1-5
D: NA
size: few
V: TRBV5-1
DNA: TGCGCCAGCAGCTTGGGGGGAAGGACGGTAGAAAATCAGCCCCAGCATTTT
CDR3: CASSLGGRTVENQPQHF

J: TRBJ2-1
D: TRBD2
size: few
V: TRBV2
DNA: TGTGCCAGCAGTGGGACTAGCGGGCACTACAATGAGCAGTTCTTC
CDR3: CASSGTSGHYNEQFF

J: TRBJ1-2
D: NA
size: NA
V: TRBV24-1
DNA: TGTGCCACCAGTGCCCGGGACGGCAACTATGGCTACACCTTC
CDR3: CATSARDGNYGYTF

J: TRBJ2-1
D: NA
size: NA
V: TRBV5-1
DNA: TGCGCCAGCAGCTCCATGGAGGCTAAATACAATGAGCAGTTCTTC
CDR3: CASSSMEAKYNEQFF

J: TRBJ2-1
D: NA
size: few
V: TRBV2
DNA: TGTGCCAGCACCCGGGAGCTCGCCAATGAGCAGTTCTTC
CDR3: CASTRELANEQFF

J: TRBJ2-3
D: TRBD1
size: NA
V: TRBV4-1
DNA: TGCGCCAGCAGCCCCCTGACGGGACAGCACCCAGATACGCAGTATTTT
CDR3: CASSPLTGQHPDTQYF

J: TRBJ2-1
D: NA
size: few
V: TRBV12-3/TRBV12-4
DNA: TGTGCCAGCATCCGGCGAAGTGGGCAGGGGTACAATGAGCAGTTCTTC
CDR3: CASIRRSGQGYNEQFF

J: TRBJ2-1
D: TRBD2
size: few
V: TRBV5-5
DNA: TGTGCCAGCAGCTTGGTAGCGGGGGGCCCCTTAGGCAATGAGCAGTTCTTC
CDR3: CASSLVAGGPLGNEQFF

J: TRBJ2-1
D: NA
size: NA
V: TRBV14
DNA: TGTGCCAGCAGCCAAGATCTCCAGGACAATGAGCAGTTCTTC
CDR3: CASSQDLQDNEQFF

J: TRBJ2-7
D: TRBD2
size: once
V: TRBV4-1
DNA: TGCGCCAGCAGCCAAGCGGCGGGCGGGGGCGAGCAGTACTTC
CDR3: CASSQAAGGGEQYF

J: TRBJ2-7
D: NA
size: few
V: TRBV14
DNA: TGTGCCAGCAGCCAAGTTGGGTTCCAGCGGCACTACGAGCAGTACTTC
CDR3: CASSQVGFQRHYEQYF

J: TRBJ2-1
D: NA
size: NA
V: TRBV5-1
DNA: TGCGCCAGCAACCCAGGGGCCGCCTACAATGAGCAGTTCTTC
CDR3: CASNPGAAYNEQFF

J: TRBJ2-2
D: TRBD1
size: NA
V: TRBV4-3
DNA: TGCGCCAGCAGCCAGGACAGGGGGCTTGTCGGGGAGCTGTTTTTT
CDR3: CASSQDRGLVGELFF

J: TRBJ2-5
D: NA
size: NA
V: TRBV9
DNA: TGTGCCAGCAGCGAGGGGGAAGAGACCCAGTACTTC
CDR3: CASSEGEETQYF

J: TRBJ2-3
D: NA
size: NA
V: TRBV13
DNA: TGTGCCAGCAGCCCCCGGACGGCTGGAGATACGCAGTATTTT
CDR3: CASSPRTAGDTQYF

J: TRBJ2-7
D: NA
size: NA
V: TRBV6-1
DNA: TGTGCCAGCGGGGGGCTCCTTACAGCCGAGCAGTACTTC
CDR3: CASGGLLTAEQYF

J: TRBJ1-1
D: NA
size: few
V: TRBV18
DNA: TGTGCCAGCTCACCCTCCGCTCAGGTGGAGGGTTCGGAAGCTTTCTTT
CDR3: CASSPSAQVEGSEAFF

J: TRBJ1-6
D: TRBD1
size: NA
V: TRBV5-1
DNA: TGCGCCAGCAGCTCCGGGACAGCAAATAATTCACCCCTCCACTTT
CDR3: CASSSGTANNSPLHF

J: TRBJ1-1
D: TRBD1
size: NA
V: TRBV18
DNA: TGTGCCAGCTCACGGGGACAGGGTTGGGACACTGAAGCTTTCTTT
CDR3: CASSRGQGWDTEAFF

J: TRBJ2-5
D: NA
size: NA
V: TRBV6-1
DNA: TGTGCCAGCAGGCGGGACAGCCAGACCCAGTACTTC
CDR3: CASRRDSQTQYF

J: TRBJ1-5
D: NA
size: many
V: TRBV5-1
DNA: TGCGCCAGCAGCTCTTTTCCGGGTCAGCCCCAGCATTTT
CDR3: CASSSFPGQPQHF

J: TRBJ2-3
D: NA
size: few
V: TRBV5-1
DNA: TGCGCCACCTCAATGGGCCGGGGCGCCGGAGGAAACACAGATACGCAGTATTTT
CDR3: CATSMGRGAGGNTDTQYF

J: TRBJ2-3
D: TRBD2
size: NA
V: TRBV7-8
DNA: TGTGCCAGCAGCTCGACTAGCGGGGTTTCGGATACGCAGTATTTT
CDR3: CASSSTSGVSDTQYF

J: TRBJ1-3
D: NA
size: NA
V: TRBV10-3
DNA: TGTGCCATCAGCGAAGAGACAGTAGAGATTACTGGAAACACCATATATTTT
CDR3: CAISEETVEITGNTIYF

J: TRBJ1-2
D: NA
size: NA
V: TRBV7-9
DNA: TGTGCCAGCAGCCCAAGGACAGACGATGGCTACACCTTC
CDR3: CASSPRTDDGYTF

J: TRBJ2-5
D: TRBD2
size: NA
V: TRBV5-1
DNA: TGCGCCAGCAGCTTGTCTAGCGGGTCGCCCCTGAGAGAGACCCAGTACTTC
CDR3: CASSLSSGSPLRETQYF

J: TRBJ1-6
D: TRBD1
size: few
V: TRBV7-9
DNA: TGTGCCAGCAGCTACGGACAGGGATTCTATAATTCACCCCTCCACTTT
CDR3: CASSYGQGFYNSPLHF

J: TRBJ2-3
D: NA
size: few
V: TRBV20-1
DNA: TGCAGTGCTAGAGTCTCGGGGTCAGATACGCAGTATTTT
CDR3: CSARVSGSDTQYF

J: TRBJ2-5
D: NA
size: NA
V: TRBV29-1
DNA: TGCAGCGTGCCTAAGGGATGGGAGACCCAGTACTTC
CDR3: CSVPKGWETQYF

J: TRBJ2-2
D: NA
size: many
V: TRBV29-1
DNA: TGCAGCGTTGAATATCCCCTGGGTGCCGGGGAGCTGTTTTTT
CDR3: CSVEYPLGAGELFF

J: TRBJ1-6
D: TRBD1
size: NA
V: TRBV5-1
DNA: TGCGCCAGCAGCACGCGGACAGGGGGCGCGGGGAATTCACCCCTCCACTTT
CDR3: CASSTRTGGAGNSPLHF

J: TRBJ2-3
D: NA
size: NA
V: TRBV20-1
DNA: TGCAGTGCTCCGGAATACACAGATACGCAGTATTTT
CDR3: CSAPEYTDTQYF

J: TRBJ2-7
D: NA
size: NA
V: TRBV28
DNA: TGTGCCAGCAGTTTCCGGGGACGCGGACTCCACGAGCAGTACTTC
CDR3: CASSFRGRGLHEQYF

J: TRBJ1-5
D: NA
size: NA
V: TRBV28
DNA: TGTGCCAGCCCGGGGCCCGCGGGACCCCAGCATTTT
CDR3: CASPGPAGPQHF

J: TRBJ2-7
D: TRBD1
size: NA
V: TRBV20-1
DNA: TGCAGTGCTAAGAGAGTGGACAGGGAATCCGAGCAGTACTTC
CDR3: CSAKRVDRESEQYF

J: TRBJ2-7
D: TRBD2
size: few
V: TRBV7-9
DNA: TGTGCCAGCAGCTTAGCCCTCGGGCGGGAGGCCTACGAGCAGTACTTC
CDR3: CASSLALGREAYEQYF

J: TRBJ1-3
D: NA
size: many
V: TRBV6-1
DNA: TGTGCCAGCAGGGACAACTCTGGAAACACCATATATTTT
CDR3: CASRDNSGNTIYF

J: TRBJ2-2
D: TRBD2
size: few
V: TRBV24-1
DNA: TGTGCCACCAGTGACCCTAGCGGGAGCGACACCGGGGAGCTGTTTTTT
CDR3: CATSDPSGSDTGELFF

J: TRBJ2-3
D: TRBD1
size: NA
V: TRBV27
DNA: TGTGCCAGCAGTTTATCCCCCCGACAGGGTAGCACAGATACGCAGTATTTT
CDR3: CASSLSPRQGSTDTQYF

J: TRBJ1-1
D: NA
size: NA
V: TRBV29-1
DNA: TGCAGCGTTGTTACAGGGTTCGTCACTGAAGCTTTCTTT
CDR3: CSVVTGFVTEAFF

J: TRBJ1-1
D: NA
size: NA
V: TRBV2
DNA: TGTGCCAGCTCCTCACAAGGGGTTTACACTGAAGCTTTCTTT
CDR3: CASSSQGVYTEAFF